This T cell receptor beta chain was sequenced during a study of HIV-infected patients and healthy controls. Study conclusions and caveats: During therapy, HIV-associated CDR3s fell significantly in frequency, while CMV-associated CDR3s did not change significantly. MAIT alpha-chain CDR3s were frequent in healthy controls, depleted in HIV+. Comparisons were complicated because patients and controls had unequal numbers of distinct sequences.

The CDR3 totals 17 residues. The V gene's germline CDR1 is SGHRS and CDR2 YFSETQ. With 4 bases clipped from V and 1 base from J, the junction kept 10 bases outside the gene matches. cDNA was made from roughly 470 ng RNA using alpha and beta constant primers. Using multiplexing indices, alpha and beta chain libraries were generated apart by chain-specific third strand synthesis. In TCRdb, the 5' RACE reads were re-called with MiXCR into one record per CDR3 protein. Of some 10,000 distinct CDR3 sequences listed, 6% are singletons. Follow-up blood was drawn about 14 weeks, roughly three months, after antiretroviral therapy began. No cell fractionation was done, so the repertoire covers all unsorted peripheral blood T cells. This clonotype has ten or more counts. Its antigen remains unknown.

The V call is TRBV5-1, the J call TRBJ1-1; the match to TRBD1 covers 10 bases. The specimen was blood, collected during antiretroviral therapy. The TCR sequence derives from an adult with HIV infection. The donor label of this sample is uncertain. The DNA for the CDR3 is TGCGCCAGCAGCCCCTCCTTCCGGGACAGGGGGAACACTGAAGCTTTCTTT. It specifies CASSPSFRDRGNTEAFF.